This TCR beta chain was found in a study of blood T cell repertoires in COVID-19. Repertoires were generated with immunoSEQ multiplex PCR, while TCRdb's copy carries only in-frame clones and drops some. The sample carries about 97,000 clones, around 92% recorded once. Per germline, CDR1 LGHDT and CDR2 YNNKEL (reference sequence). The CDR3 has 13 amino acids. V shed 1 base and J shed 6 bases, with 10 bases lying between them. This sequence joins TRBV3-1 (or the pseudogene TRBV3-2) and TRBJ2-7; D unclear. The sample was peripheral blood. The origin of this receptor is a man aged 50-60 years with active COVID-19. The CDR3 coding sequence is TGTGCCAGCAGCCAAGGGAGAGGAGCCGAGCAGTACTTC. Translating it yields CASSQGRGAEQYF.